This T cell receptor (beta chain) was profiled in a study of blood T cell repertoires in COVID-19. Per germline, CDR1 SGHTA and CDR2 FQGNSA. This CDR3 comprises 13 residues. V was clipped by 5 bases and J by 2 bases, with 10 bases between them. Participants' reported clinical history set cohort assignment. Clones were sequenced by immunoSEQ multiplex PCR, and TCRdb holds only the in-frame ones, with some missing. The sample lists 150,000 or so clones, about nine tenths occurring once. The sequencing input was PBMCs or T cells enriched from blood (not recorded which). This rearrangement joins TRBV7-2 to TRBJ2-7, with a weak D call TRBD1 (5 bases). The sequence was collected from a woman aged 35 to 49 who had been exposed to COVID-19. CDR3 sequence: CASSKGHTYEQYF. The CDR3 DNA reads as TGTGCCAGCAGCAAAGGACATACCTACGAGCAGTACTTC.